The next 18 T cell receptor beta chains were all read from a single sample in a study of blood T cell repertoires in COVID-19. TCRdb's table, derived via immunoSEQ multiplex PCR, lists solely in-frame clones and lacks some. The data show about 240,000 clones, with around 90% seen just once and 5.5% to 9% held by the top ten. The material sequenced was peripheral blood. The source of these receptors is a woman aged 70 to 79 with active or convalescent COVID-19.

With regard to this clone: This specimen includes other DNA sequences encoding the same CDR3. The V call is TRBV2, the J call TRBJ2-3; D call uncertain. Between the trimmed V and J ends, which lost 5 bases and 3 bases, there was a span of 3 bases. The germline gives CDR1 SNHLY, CDR2 FYNNEI. This CDR3 is built from 11 residues. The CDR3 sequence is CASSITDTQYF. CDR3 in DNA: TGTGCCAGCAGTATAACAGATACGCAGTATTTT.

The gene calls are TRBV7-9 and TRBJ2-3; perhaps TRBD1 as D (5 bases). The CDR3 sequence is 14 residues long. V was shortened by 5 bases and J by 6 bases, with 15 bases between the two germline ends. The germline gives CDR1 SEHNR, CDR2 FQNEAQ (reference sequence). Here the CDR3 reads CASSRRQGIDTQYF. DNA for the CDR3: TGTGCCAGCAGCCGACGCCAGGGTATTGATACGCAGTATTTT.

As DNA, the CDR3 is TGTGCCAGCAGCTTGGCCGGGGTGAGGATCTCAAATTCACCCCTCCACTTT. It specifies CASSLAGVRISNSPLHF. This chain links TRBV5-6 with TRBJ1-6; D ambiguous. CDR1 is SGHDT and CDR2 is YYEEEE in the germline V gene. The CDR3 length is 17 residues. V was pared by 0 bases and J by 7 bases, with 17 bases between.

The chain uses TRBV5-4 and TRBJ1-4, with 9 nucleotides matching TRBD1. Germline V CDR1 and CDR2: SGHNT, YYREEE (reference sequence). The J segment lost 2 bases and the V segment lost 4 bases, leaving 9 bases of the junction unmatched. This CDR3 is 17 amino acids long. Written as DNA, the CDR3 is TGTGCCAGCAGCACCGCACAGGGGGCGCTGACTAATGAAAAACTGTTTTTT. As protein: CASSTAQGALTNEKLFF.

This clone was recorded once. The V call is TRBV24-1, the J call TRBJ2-2; D is undetermined. There are 13 residues in the CDR3. Germline V CDR1 and CDR2: KGHDR, SFDVKD. The V and J ends lost 5 bases and 5 bases respectively, with 8 bases between them. The CDR3 sequence is CATSVAGTGELFF. CDR3 nucleotide sequence: TGTGCCACCAGTGTTGCAGGAACCGGGGAGCTGTTTTTT.

This clone was seen just once. For the CDR3, the DNA is TGTGCCACCAGCGGGTCAGAGGGCTATGAGCAGTTCTTC. Amino acids: CATSGSEGYEQFF. The chain recombines TRBV15 with TRBJ2-1; the D gene is possibly TRBD2 (5 bases). The germline gives CDR1 LNHNV, CDR2 YYDKDF (reference sequence). The V and J ends lost 5 bases and 8 bases respectively, with 13 bases between them. The CDR3 has 13 amino acids. Filled out from reference TRBV15 and TRBJ2-1, the complete variable domain reads DAMVIQNPRYQVTQFGKPVTLSCSQTLNHNVMYWYQQKSSQAPKLLFHYYDKDFNNEADTPDNFQSRRPNTSFCFLDIRSPGLGDTAMYLCATSGSEGYEQFFGPGTRLTVL.

This clone has a single count. V is TRBV7-9 and J is TRBJ2-5, with a possible D match to TRBD2 (5 bases). This CDR3 comprises 12 residues. CDR1 SEHNR and CDR2 FQNEAQ come from the germline V gene (reference sequence). The V and J ends lost 3 bases and 9 bases respectively, with 11 bases between them. CDR3 loop: CASSLEAGAQYF. The CDR3 DNA is TGTGCCAGCAGCTTGGAGGCTGGGGCCCAGTACTTC.

CDR3 loop: CASSGHRGETQYF. In DNA, the CDR3 is TGTGCCAGCAGCGGACACAGGGGGGAGACCCAGTACTTC. The rearrangement links TRBV13 to TRBJ2-5, with 8 bases lining up with TRBD1. V gave up 5 bases and J gave up 5 bases; unmatched junction bases: 4. The CDR3 sequence is 13 residues long. Germline-derived CDR1 and CDR2 are PRHDT and FYEKMQ (reference sequence).

Here the CDR3 reads CATRAAYGYTF. As DNA, the CDR3 is TGTGCCACCAGGGCCGCCTATGGCTACACCTTC. The chain joins TRBV6-5 to TRBJ1-2; D possibly corresponds to TRBD1 (5 bases). The V gene's germline CDR1 is MNHEY and CDR2 SVGAGI. Deletions cut 10 bases from V and 4 bases from J, with 10 bases between. CDR3 length: 11 residues.

The J gene is TRBJ2-5, the V gene TRBV7-2, with D possibly being TRBD1 (5 bases). The CDR3 consists of 14 residues. Germline lookup yields CDR1 SGHTA and CDR2 FQGNSA. Trimming cost V 7 bases and J 0 bases, with 12 bases left between them. The CDR3 here is CASNMDKYQETQYF. Written as DNA, the CDR3 is TGTGCCAGCAACATGGACAAGTACCAAGAGACCCAGTACTTC.

V gene TRBV9 combines with J gene TRBJ1-1; D call uncertain. The V gene lost 2 bases and the J gene lost 6 bases, with 14 bases spanning the gap. CDR1 is SGDLS and CDR2 is YYNGEE in the germline V gene. The CDR3 runs to 14 residues. The CDR3 bases are TGTGCCAGCAGCGTTGGACCAGCTAGCTCTGAAGCTTTCTTT. Amino acid sequence: CASSVGPASSEAFF.

The gene calls are TRBV6-5 and TRBJ1-1, with TRBD1 identical over 7 bases. The CDR3 loop spans 14 amino acids. V was clipped by 8 bases and J by 8 bases; unmatched bases: 14. Germline lookup yields CDR1 MNHEY and CDR2 SVGAGI. The CDR3 is CASARQGQRREAFF. As DNA, the CDR3 is TGTGCCAGCGCCCGACAGGGACAACGCAGGGAAGCTTTCTTT.

The rearrangement joins TRBV3-1 (or the pseudogene TRBV3-2) to TRBJ1-3; 8 bases map to TRBD1. CDR3 size: 15 residues. The germline gives CDR1 LGHDT, CDR2 YNNKEL (reference sequence). V gave up 6 bases and J gave up 3 bases; unmatched junction bases: 7. CDR3 sequence: CASRHQGAFGNTIYF. The DNA of the CDR3 is TGTGCCAGCAGACACCAGGGGGCGTTTGGAAACACCATATATTTT.

The genes are TRBV11-3 and TRBJ2-5; 7 bases map to TRBD2. Trimming cost V 2 bases and J 4 bases; bases outside gene matches: 4. The CDR3 consists of 14 residues. CDR1 and CDR2 from the germline V gene are SGHNT and YENEEA. CDR3 nucleotides: TGTGCCAGCAGCTTATCTACGGGGGGAGAGACCCAGTACTTC. Protein sequence: CASSLSTGGETQYF.

As for this clone: The same CDR3 arises from other DNA sequences in this sample as well. This chain joins TRBV6-4 and TRBJ1-1, with D tentatively TRBD1 (6 bases). Trimming left V 6 bases short and J 5 bases short, with 13 bases between. Germline loops: CDR1 MRHNA, CDR2 SNTAGT. CDR3 length: 13 residues. CDR3 amino acids: CASSLDRGTEAFF. For the CDR3, the DNA is TGTGCCAGCAGCTTGGACAGAGGGACTGAAGCTTTCTTT.

The V call is TRBV4-2, the J call TRBJ2-7; D not certain. Germline V gene sequence: CDR1 LGHNA, CDR2 YNFKEQ. The CDR3 spans 15 residues. V shed 0 bases and J shed 0 bases, with 9 bases lying between them. CDR3 in DNA: TGTGCCAGCAGCCAAGATTACACCAACTCCTACGAGCAGTACTTC. Protein product: CASSQDYTNSYEQYF.

The V and J genes are TRBV5-1 and TRBJ1-4, with TRBD1 as a possible D gene (5 bases). The CDR3 loop spans 16 amino acids. V was shortened by 4 bases and J by 3 bases, with 16 bases between the two germline ends. Germline V gene lookup returns CDR1 SGHRS and CDR2 YFSETQ. The CDR3 reads CASSPRPAGSNEKLFF. For the CDR3, the DNA is TGCGCCAGCAGCCCCCGCCCGGCAGGGTCTAATGAAAAACTGTTTTTT.

V usage is TRBV5-1 and J usage is TRBJ2-3; D may be TRBD2 (5 bases). Germline values: CDR1 SGHRS, CDR2 YFSETQ. CDR3 length: 17 amino acids. The V end was cut by 3 bases, the J end by 5 bases, with 22 bases between. As DNA, the CDR3 is TGCGCCAGCAGCTCCGCCGGGGTGCGTGTTCTTGGAGATACGCAGTATTTT. It is translated as CASSSAGVRVLGDTQYF.